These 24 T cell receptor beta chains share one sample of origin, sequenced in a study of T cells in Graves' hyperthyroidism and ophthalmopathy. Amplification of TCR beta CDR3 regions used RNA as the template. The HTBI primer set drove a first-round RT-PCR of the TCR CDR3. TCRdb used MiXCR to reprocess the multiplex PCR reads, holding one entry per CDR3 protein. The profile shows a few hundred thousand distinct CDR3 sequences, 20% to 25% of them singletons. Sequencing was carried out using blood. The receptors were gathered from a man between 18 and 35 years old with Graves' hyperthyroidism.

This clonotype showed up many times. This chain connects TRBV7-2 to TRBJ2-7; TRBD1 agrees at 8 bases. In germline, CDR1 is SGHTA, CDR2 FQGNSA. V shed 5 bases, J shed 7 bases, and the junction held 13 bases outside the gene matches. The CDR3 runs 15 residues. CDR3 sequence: CASSPLTGVGGEQYF. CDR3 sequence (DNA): TGTGCCAGCAGCCCACTGACAGGGGTGGGAGGAGAGCAGTACTTC.

The CDR3 spells CATSRGGSGDQETQYF. CDR3 in DNA: TGTGCCACCAGCAGAGGGGGGTCGGGGGACCAAGAGACCCAGTACTTC. The chain links TRBV15 to TRBJ2-5, with D maybe TRBD2 (6 bases). Looked up from germline, CDR1 is LNHNV and CDR2 is YYDKDF (reference sequence). The germline V and J ends were trimmed by 1 base and 0 bases, with 12 bases remaining between them. The CDR3 length is 16 residues. The complete variable domain, with remaining parts taken from reference TRBV15 and TRBJ2-5, reads DAMVIQNPRYQVTQFGKPVTLSCSQTLNHNVMYWYQQKSSQAPKLLFHYYDKDFNNEADTPDNFQSRRPNTSFCFLDIRSPGLGDTAMYLCATSRGGSGDQETQYFGPGTRLLVL.

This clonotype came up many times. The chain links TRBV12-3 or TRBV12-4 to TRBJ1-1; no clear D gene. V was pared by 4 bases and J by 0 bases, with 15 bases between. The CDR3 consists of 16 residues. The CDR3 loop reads CASSSPRTALNTEAFF. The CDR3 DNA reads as TGTGCCAGCAGTTCCCCCCGGACCGCCCTGAACACTGAAGCTTTCTTT.

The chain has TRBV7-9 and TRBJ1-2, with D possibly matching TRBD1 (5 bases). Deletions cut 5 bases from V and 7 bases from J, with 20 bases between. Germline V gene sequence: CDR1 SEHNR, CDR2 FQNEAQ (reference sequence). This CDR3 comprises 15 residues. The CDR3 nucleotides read TGTGCCAGCAGCGAAGGGGACGGAGGGTTTGGTGGCTACACCTTC. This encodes CASSEGDGGFGGYTF.

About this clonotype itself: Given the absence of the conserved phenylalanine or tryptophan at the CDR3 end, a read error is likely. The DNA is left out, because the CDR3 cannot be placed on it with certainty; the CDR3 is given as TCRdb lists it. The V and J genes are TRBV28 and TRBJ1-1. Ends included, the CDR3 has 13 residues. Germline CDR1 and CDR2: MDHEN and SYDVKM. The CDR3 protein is CASRPSGTTEACL.

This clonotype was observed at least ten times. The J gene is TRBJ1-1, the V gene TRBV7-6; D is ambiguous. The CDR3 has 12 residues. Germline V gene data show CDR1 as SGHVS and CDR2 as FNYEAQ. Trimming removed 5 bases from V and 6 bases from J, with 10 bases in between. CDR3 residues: CASSPGRAEAFF. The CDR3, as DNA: TGTGCCAGCAGCCCCGGACGGGCTGAAGCTTTCTTT.

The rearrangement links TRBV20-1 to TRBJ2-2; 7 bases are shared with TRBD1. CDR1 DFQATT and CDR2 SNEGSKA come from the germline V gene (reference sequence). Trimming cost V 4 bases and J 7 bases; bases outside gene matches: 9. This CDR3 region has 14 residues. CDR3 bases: TGCAGTGCTAAGAAACAGGGGACGGACGGGGAGCTGTTTTTT. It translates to CSAKKQGTDGELFF.

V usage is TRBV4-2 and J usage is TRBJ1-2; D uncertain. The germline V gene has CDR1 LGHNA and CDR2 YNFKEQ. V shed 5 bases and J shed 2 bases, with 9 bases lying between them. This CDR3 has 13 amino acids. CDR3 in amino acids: CASSDQENYGYTF. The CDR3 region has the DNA TGTGCCAGCAGCGACCAGGAGAACTATGGCTACACCTTC.

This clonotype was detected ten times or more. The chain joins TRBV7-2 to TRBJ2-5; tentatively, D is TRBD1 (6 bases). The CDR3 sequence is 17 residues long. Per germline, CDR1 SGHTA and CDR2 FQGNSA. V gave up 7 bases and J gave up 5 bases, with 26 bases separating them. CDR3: CASTRQGGWGRLETQYF. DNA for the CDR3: TGTGCCAGCACCAGGCAGGGCGGGTGGGGGCGCCTCGAGACCCAGTACTTC.

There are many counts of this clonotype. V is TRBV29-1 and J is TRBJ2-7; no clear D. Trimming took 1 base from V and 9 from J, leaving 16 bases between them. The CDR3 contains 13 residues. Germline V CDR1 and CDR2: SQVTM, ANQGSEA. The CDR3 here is CSVEARVGNGQYF. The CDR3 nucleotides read TGCAGCGTTGAAGCTAGGGTCGGTAACGGGCAGTACTTC.

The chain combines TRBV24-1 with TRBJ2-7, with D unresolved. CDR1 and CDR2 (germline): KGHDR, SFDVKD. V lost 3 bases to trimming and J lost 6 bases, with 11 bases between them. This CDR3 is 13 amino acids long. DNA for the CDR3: TGTGCCACCAGTGATCGGGTGGGTGCCGAGCAGTACTTC. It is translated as CATSDRVGAEQYF.

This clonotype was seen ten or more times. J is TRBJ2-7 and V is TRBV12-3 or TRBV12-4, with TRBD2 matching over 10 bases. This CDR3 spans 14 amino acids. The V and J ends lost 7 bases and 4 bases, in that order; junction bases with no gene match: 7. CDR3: CASTIAGGPYEQYF. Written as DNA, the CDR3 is TGTGCCAGCACAATAGCGGGGGGACCATACGAGCAGTACTTC.

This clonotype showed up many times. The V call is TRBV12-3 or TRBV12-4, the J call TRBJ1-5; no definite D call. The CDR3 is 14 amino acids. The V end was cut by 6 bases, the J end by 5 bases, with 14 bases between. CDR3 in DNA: TGTGCCAGCAGCCGCTCACTTCGGGATCAGCCCCAGCATTTT. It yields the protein CASSRSLRDQPQHF.

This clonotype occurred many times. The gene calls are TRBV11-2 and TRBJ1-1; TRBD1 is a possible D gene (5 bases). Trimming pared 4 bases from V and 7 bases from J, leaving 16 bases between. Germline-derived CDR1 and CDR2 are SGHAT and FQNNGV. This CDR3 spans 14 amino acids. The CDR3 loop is CASSYELRQSEAFF. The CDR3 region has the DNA TGTGCCAGCAGCTATGAACTTAGACAGAGTGAAGCTTTCTTT.

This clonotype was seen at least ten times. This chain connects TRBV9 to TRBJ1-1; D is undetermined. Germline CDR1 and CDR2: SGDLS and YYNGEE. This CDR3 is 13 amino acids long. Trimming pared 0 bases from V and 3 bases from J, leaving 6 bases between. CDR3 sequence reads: CASSVAAYTEAFF. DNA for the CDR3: TGTGCCAGCAGCGTAGCAGCTTACACTGAAGCTTTCTTT.

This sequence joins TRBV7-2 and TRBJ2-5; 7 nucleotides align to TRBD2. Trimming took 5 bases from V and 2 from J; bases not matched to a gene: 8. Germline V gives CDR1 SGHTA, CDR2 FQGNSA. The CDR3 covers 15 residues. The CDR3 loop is CASSPMAGEQETQYF. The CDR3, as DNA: TGTGCCAGCAGCCCCATGGCGGGAGAGCAAGAGACCCAGTACTTC.

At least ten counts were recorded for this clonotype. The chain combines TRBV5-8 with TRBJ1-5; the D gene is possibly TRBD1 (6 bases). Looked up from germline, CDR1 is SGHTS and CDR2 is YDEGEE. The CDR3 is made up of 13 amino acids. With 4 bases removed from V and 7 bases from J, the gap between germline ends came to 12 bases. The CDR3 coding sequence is TGTGCCAGCAGCCCAAAAGGGGGGCAGCCCCAGCATTTT. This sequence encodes CASSPKGGQPQHF. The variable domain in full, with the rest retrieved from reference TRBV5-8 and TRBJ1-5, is EAGVTQSPTHLIKTRGQQATLRCSPISGHTSVYWYQQALGLGLQFLLWYDEGEERNRGNFPPRFSGRQFPNYSSELNVNALELEDSALYLCASSPKGGQPQHFGDGTRLSIL.

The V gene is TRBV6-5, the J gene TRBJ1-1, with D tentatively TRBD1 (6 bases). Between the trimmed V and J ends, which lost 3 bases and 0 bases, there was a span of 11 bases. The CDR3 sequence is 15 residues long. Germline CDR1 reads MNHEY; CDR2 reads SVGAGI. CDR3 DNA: TGTGCCAGCAGTTATCCGGGACACATGAACACTGAAGCTTTCTTT. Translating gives CASSYPGHMNTEAFF.

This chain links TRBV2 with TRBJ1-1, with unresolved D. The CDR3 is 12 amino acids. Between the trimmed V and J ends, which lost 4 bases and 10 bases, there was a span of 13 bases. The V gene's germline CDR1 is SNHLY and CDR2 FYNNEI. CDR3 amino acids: CASSVGPEGAFF. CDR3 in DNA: TGTGCCAGCAGTGTCGGCCCGGAGGGAGCTTTCTTT.

The CDR3 DNA sequence: TGTGCCAGCAGTGAGATACCCAGGGTCCGAGAGACCCAGTACTTC. Translating it yields CASSEIPRVRETQYF. The chain recombines TRBV6-1 with TRBJ2-5; a possible D gene is TRBD1 (5 bases). The CDR3 runs to 15 residues. Looked up from germline, CDR1 is MNHNS and CDR2 is SASEGT. Trimming removed 3 bases at V and 4 bases at J, with 15 bases between.

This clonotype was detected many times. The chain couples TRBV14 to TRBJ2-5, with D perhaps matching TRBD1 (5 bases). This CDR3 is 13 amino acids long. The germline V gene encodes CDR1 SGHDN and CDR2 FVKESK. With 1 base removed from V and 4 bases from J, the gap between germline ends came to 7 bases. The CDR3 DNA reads TGTGCCAGCAGCCAAGTAAGGGGAGAGACCCAGTACTTC. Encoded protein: CASSQVRGETQYF.

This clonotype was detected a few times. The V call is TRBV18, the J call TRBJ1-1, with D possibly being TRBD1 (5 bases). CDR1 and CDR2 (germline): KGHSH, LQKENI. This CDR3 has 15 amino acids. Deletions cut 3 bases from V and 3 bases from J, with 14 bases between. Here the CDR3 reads CASSPTRGIDTEAFF. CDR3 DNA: TGTGCCAGCTCACCTACCCGGGGGATTGACACTGAAGCTTTCTTT.

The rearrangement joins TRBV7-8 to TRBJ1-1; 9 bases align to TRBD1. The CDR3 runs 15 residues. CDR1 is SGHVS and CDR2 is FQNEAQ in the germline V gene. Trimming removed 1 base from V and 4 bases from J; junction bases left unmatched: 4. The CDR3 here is CASSLGGTGSTEAFF. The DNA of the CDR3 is TGTGCCAGCAGCTTAGGGGGGACAGGGAGCACTGAAGCTTTCTTT.

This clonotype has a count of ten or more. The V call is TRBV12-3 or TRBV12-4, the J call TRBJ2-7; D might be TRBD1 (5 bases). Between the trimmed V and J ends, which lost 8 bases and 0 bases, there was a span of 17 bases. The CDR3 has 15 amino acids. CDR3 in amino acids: CASSSTQGPSYEQYF. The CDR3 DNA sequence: TGTGCCAGCTCTTCGACGCAGGGTCCCTCCTACGAGCAGTACTTC.